The 18 T cell receptor beta chains below all came from one sample that was sequenced in a study of identical twins. One entry per CDR3 protein, called by TCRdb with MiXCR from the 5' RACE reads. The sample includes fewer than 800,000 distinct CDR3 sequences, around 7.5% of them seen just once. These data were also reused for a study on yellow fever vaccine responses in identical twins.

What was sequenced was PBMCs. These receptors originate from a woman younger than 30 in good health.

This clonotype was observed a handful of times. The rearrangement links TRBV12-3 or TRBV12-4 to TRBJ2-1; 8 bases are a match to TRBD2. V dropped 6 bases and J dropped 3; count of bases not matched to a gene: 7. The CDR3 is 15 amino acids. The CDR3 region is CASSSPLAGYNEQFF. In nucleotides, the CDR3 is TGTGCCAGCAGCTCACCCCTAGCGGGCTACAATGAGCAGTTCTTC.

There are many counts of this clonotype. J is TRBJ1-1 and V is TRBV12-3 or TRBV12-4; D not certain. V lost 5 bases to trimming and J lost 0 bases, with 7 bases between them. This CDR3 comprises 13 residues. The CDR3 coding sequence is TGTGCCAGCAGTAAAAAGATGAACACTGAAGCTTTCTTT. Translation gives CASSKKMNTEAFF.

This clonotype was observed a handful of times. V and J are TRBV2 and TRBJ1-5, with D hard to call. CDR1 is SNHLY, CDR2 FYNNEI, per germline. The CDR3 has 15 amino acids. V lost 2 bases, J lost 0 bases, and 8 bases lay in between. In DNA form, the CDR3 reads TGTGCCAGCAGTGAACGGCAGTTTAGCAATCAGCCCCAGCATTTT. Translated: CASSERQFSNQPQHF.

About this clonotype itself: Since a much larger clone is just one base distant, this may be a read error. The chain's CDR3 is CCARDGALTYNEQFF. The CDR3 bases are TGCTGTGCTAGAGACGGGGCGCTGACCTACAATGAGCAGTTCTTC. The V and J genes are TRBV20-1 and TRBJ2-1; possibly TRBD1 or TRBD2 for D (5 bases each). CDR3 length: 15 residues. Germline values: CDR1 DFQATT, CDR2 SNEGSKA (reference sequence).

The rearrangement links TRBV7-3 to TRBJ2-3; 8 nucleotides agree with TRBD1. V gave up 2 bases and J gave up 5 bases; unmatched junction bases: 9. The CDR3 is made up of 16 amino acids. Per germline, CDR1 SGHTA and CDR2 FQGTGA. CDR3 protein: CASSLHRADREDTQYF. For the CDR3, the DNA is TGTGCCAGCAGCTTACACAGAGCGGACAGGGAAGATACGCAGTATTTT.

This clonotype appeared many times. V usage is TRBV12-3 or TRBV12-4 and J usage is TRBJ1-2; 7 nucleotides agree with TRBD1. CDR3 size: 13 residues. Unmatched junction bases numbered 6, after V lost 5 bases and J lost 6 bases. CDR3 protein: CASSLTGRDGYTF. In DNA form, the CDR3 reads TGTGCCAGCAGTCTGACAGGGAGAGATGGCTACACCTTC.

This clonotype has just a few counts. The gene calls are TRBV6-1 and TRBJ2-3, with 9 nucleotides matching TRBD1. V trimming: 6 bases; J trimming: 4 bases; junction bases outside the gene matches: 8. The CDR3 length is 15 residues. Germline CDR1 reads MNHNS; CDR2 reads SASEGT. CDR3 DNA: TGTGCCAGCAGACCACAGGGGGCGAGGTCAGATACGCAGTATTTT. Translation gives CASRPQGARSDTQYF.

This clonotype was counted many times. This chain uses TRBV7-9 with TRBJ1-1; 9 bases align to TRBD1. The CDR3 extends over 17 amino acids. Germline trimming cut 5 bases from V and 4 bases from J; bases unmatched to any gene: 14. Germline CDR1 is SEHNR and CDR2 is FQNEAQ (reference sequence). CDR3 sequence reads: CASSHTGGDRARTEAFF. The CDR3, as DNA: TGTGCCAGCAGCCACACGGGGGGGGACAGGGCTCGCACTGAAGCTTTCTTT.

The table lists this clonotype with a few counts. V and J are TRBV6-1 and TRBJ1-5, with 11 bases matching TRBD1. Germline CDR1 and CDR2: MNHNS and SASEGT. The CDR3 runs to 16 residues. V lost 2 bases, J lost 4 bases, and 4 bases stayed unmatched. DNA for the CDR3: TGTGCCAGCAGTGAAAGGGGGACAGGGGGAAATCAGCCCCAGCATTTT. Amino acid sequence: CASSERGTGGNQPQHF.

This clonotype was recorded a few times. V usage is TRBV12-3 or TRBV12-4 and J usage is TRBJ1-1, with TRBD1 matching 8 bases. This CDR3 spans 14 amino acids. After removal of 6 bases from V and 6 bases from J, the junction contained 9 bases not matched to a gene. The chain's CDR3 is CASSQGQGVAEAFF. CDR3 in DNA: TGTGCCAGCAGCCAAGGACAGGGAGTCGCTGAAGCTTTCTTT.

In this sample, this clonotype turned up a few times. The chain carries TRBV12-3 or TRBV12-4 and TRBJ1-5, with a possible D match to TRBD1 (5 bases). This CDR3 contains 17 residues. Trimming pared 1 base from V and 5 bases from J, leaving 18 bases between. The CDR3: CASSLGRWGVGDQPQHF. In DNA, the CDR3 is TGTGCCAGCAGTTTAGGTCGTTGGGGGGTCGGGGATCAGCCCCAGCATTTT.

In this sample, this clonotype turned up a few times. The V call is TRBV6-2 or TRBV6-3, the J call TRBJ2-5; 12 bases match TRBD2. After removal of 0 bases from V and 3 bases from J, the junction contained 8 bases not matched to a gene. The length of the CDR3 is 18 residues. Per germline, CDR1 MNHEY and CDR2 SVGEGT. DNA for the CDR3: TGTGCCAGCAGTTACTCCCGACTAGCGGGAGTAAGGGAAGAGACCCAGTACTTC. This gives the protein CASSYSRLAGVREETQYF.

The rearrangement links TRBV7-9 to TRBJ1-1; D is unclear. V was trimmed by 6 bases and J by 0 bases, leaving 11 bases between them. The germline CDR1 and CDR2 sequences are SEHNR and FQNEAQ (reference sequence). The CDR3 is 14 residues long. CDR3 nucleotides: TGTGCCAGCAGACCTGAGGTAATGAACACTGAAGCTTTCTTT. Its protein product is CASRPEVMNTEAFF.

This clonotype was counted ten times or more. The V gene is TRBV28, the J gene TRBJ1-5; 7 bases line up with TRBD1. The CDR3 is 18 amino acids. CDR1 MDHEN and CDR2 SYDVKM come from the germline V gene. The V and J ends lost 3 bases and 0 bases, in that order; junction bases with no gene match: 11. The CDR3 here is CASSFPPGGGYSNQPQHF. CDR3 sequence (DNA): TGTGCCAGCAGTTTCCCCCCAGGGGGGGGGTATAGCAATCAGCCCCAGCATTTT. The variable domain in full, with the rest retrieved from reference TRBV28 and TRBJ1-5, is DVKVTQSSRYLVKRTGEKVFLECVQDMDHENMFWYRQDPGLGLRLIYFSYDVKMKEKGDIPEGYSVSREKKERFSLILESASTNQTSMYLCASSFPPGGGYSNQPQHFGDGTRLSIL.

This clonotype was observed many times. V and J are TRBV2 and TRBJ1-5, with a weak D call TRBD1 (5 bases). CDR3 length: 15 amino acids. Germline CDR1 SNHLY, CDR2 FYNNEI. Trimming cost V 6 bases and J 2 bases, with 14 bases left between them. CDR3 residues: CASREGQFGNQPQHF. As DNA, the CDR3 is TGTGCCAGCAGGGAGGGGCAGTTTGGCAATCAGCCCCAGCATTTT.

This sequence joins TRBV12-3 or TRBV12-4 and TRBJ1-2; 8 nucleotides agree with TRBD1. The CDR3 runs 16 residues. Trimming cost V 5 bases and J 0 bases; bases outside gene matches: 8. This chain's CDR3 is CASSTRQGKANYGYTF. The DNA of the CDR3 is TGTGCCAGCAGTACCCGACAGGGGAAAGCTAACTATGGCTACACCTTC.

This clonotype was observed a handful of times. DNA of the CDR3: TGCGCCAGCAGCTATAAAAGAGGCGGGGGACAAGAGACCCAGTACTTC. It is translated as CASSYKRGGGQETQYF. This sequence joins TRBV5-1 and TRBJ2-5, with 7 bases that match TRBD2. The V and J ends lost 3 bases and 2 bases, in that order; junction bases with no gene match: 10. The CDR3 totals 16 residues. CDR1 and CDR2 (germline): SGHRS, YFSETQ.

The chain has TRBV5-6 and TRBJ1-1; TRBD1 is a possible D gene (6 bases). The CDR3 is 14 residues long. Germline CDR1 reads SGHDT; CDR2 reads YYEEEE. V lost 3 bases, J lost 4 bases, and 13 bases lay in between. CDR3 in DNA: TGTGCCAGCAGCTATTACAGGGTAGGCACTGAAGCTTTCTTT. Protein: CASSYYRVGTEAFF.